Shown below are 18 T cell receptor beta chains from a single sample sequenced in a study of blood T cell repertoires in COVID-19. Libraries were prepared by immunoSEQ multiplex PCR; TCRdb keeps only in-frame clonotypes and omits some of them. Of approximately 210,000 clones in the sample, more than 75% were seen once. Sample: PBMCs or T cells enriched from blood (not recorded which). All receptors come from a woman aged 45-60 years with acute COVID-19.

A note on this clone: Mismatch with germline at one junction end may stem from a read error. V usage is TRBV20-1 and J usage is TRBJ1-4, with D unresolved. The CDR3 sequence is 10 residues long. Germline V gives CDR1 DFQATT, CDR2 SNEGSKA (reference sequence). The CDR3 bases are TGCAGTGCTATCGGGAATAGGAGGGCTTTT. It codes for CSAIGNRRAF.

The chain links TRBV28 to TRBJ1-1; possibly TRBD1 for D (5 bases). The CDR3 runs 16 residues. The germline V and J ends were trimmed by 3 bases and 1 base, with 15 bases remaining between them. CDR1 MDHEN and CDR2 SYDVKM come from the germline V gene. The CDR3 coding sequence is TGTGCCAGCAGTTTCCCCTTAATGGGGGGGAACACTGAAGCTTTCTTT. Protein: CASSFPLMGGNTEAFF. Full variable domain (outside the CDR3, taken from reference TRBV28 and TRBJ1-1): DVKVTQSSRYLVKRTGEKVFLECVQDMDHENMFWYRQDPGLGLRLIYFSYDVKMKEKGDIPEGYSVSREKKERFSLILESASTNQTSMYLCASSFPLMGGNTEAFFGQGTRLTVV.

The chain uses TRBV5-8 and TRBJ2-7, with TRBD1 identical over 12 bases. Germline CDR1 is SGHTS and CDR2 is YDEGEE. J was trimmed by 0 bases and V by 5 bases; bases with no gene match: 15. The CDR3 runs 19 residues. The CDR3 spells CASRRPRDRGRPRSYEQYV. DNA of the CDR3: TGTGCCAGCAGACGTCCCCGGGACAGGGGGCGGCCTCGCTCCTACGAGCAGTACGTC.

The rearrangement uses TRBV28 and TRBJ1-4, with D possibly being TRBD1 (5 bases). Germline V gives CDR1 MDHEN, CDR2 SYDVKM. This CDR3 comprises 16 residues. The ends were cut back, 4 bases at V and 8 bases at J, with 20 bases in the middle. The CDR3 loop reads CASSSAGAGISEKLFF. The CDR3 DNA sequence: TGTGCCAGCAGTTCGGCTGGGGCAGGGATATCGGAAAAACTGTTTTTT. The entire variable domain, with the rest obtained from reference TRBV28 and TRBJ1-4, is as follows: DVKVTQSSRYLVKRTGEKVFLECVQDMDHENMFWYRQDPGLGLRLIYFSYDVKMKEKGDIPEGYSVSREKKERFSLILESASTNQTSMYLCASSSAGAGISEKLFFGSGTQLSVL.

The rearrangement links TRBV7-9 to TRBJ1-1; 8 nucleotides agree with TRBD1. CDR3 length: 17 amino acids. The J segment lost 3 bases and the V segment lost 2 bases, leaving 11 bases of the junction unmatched. The germline V gene has CDR1 SEHNR and CDR2 FQNEAQ (reference sequence). The CDR3 nucleotides read TGTGCCAGCAGCTTAACGGGACAGGTTATGGGGGACACTGAAGCTTTCTTT. Residues: CASSLTGQVMGDTEAFF.

The J gene is TRBJ2-1, the V gene TRBV6-5, with D hard to call. The CDR3 has 14 residues. Germline V gene lookup returns CDR1 MNHEY and CDR2 SVGAGI. V was cut by 2 bases and J by 8 bases, with 13 bases left in between. Here the CDR3 DNA reads TGTGCCAGCAGTTACCCGGGTCGGGTTTATGAGCAGTTCTTC. This encodes CASSYPGRVYEQFF.

The J gene is TRBJ1-6, the V gene TRBV28, with D possibly being TRBD1 (6 bases). This CDR3 has 18 residues. V was shortened by 6 bases and J by 0 bases, with 18 bases between the two germline ends. The germline V gene has CDR1 MDHEN and CDR2 SYDVKM. The CDR3, as DNA: TGTGCCAGCAGCCTAATGGGACACCCGCGCTCCTATAATTCACCCCTCCACTTT. The encoded protein is CASSLMGHPRSYNSPLHF.

The CDR3 region has the DNA TGTGCCAGCAGCATCGGGACAGGGCGGGGCGGGTCCTTCTTT. Protein: CASSIGTGRGGSFF. The genes are TRBV7-2 and TRBJ1-1; 9 nucleotides align to TRBD1. The length of the CDR3 is 14 residues. The ends lost 5 bases at V and 14 bases at J; junction bases unmatched: 15. The germline V gene encodes CDR1 SGHTA and CDR2 FQGNSA.

The V call is TRBV5-1, the J call TRBJ1-2; the match to TRBD1 covers 7 bases. The germline V gene encodes CDR1 SGHRS and CDR2 YFSETQ. CDR3 length equals 13 residues. Trimming removed 4 bases from V and 8 bases from J; junction bases left unmatched: 8. The CDR3, as DNA: TGCGCCAGCAGCCGGGACAGAAGGGAAGGCTACACCTTC. The encoded protein is CASSRDRREGYTF.

CDR3 nucleotides: TGTGCCAGCAGCTCCCCAGGTTTCAACACTGAAGCTTTCTTT. It encodes CASSSPGFNTEAFF. The chain carries TRBV13 and TRBJ1-1; no clear D gene. Germline assignment: CDR1 PRHDT and CDR2 FYEKMQ (reference sequence). The CDR3 covers 14 residues. Trimming removed 4 bases at V and 2 bases at J, with 11 bases between.

This chain uses TRBV5-6 with TRBJ1-2; maybe TRBD1 (5 bases). The CDR3 sequence is 17 residues long. Germline loops: CDR1 SGHDT, CDR2 YYEEEE. With 0 bases removed from V and 1 base from J, the gap between germline ends came to 16 bases. CDR3 DNA sequence: TGTGCCAGCAGCTTGGGTTACGAGACAGAGCTTAACTATGGCTACACCTTC. This gives the protein CASSLGYETELNYGYTF.

This chain links TRBV19 with TRBJ1-1; D remains ambiguous. The V end lost 4 bases, the J end lost 3 bases, and 18 bases lay between the germline ends. CDR3 length: 16 amino acids. Germline CDR1 and CDR2: LNHDA and SQIVND (reference sequence). The chain's CDR3 is CASSTGYVELDTEAFF. In DNA form, the CDR3 reads TGTGCCAGTAGTACCGGATACGTGGAGCTGGACACTGAAGCTTTCTTT. Using reference TRBV19 and TRBJ1-1 for the parts outside the CDR3, the full variable domain is DGGITQSPKYLFRKEGQNVTLSCEQNLNHDAMYWYRQDPGQGLRLIYYSQIVNDFQKGDIAEGYSVSREKKESFPLTVTSAQKNPTAFYLCASSTGYVELDTEAFFGQGTRLTVV.

The rearrangement uses TRBV6-5 and TRBJ1-2; 9 bases match TRBD1. This CDR3 region has 15 residues. Trimming at V came to 5 bases and at J to 4 bases, leaving 8 bases not matched to a gene. Germline loops: CDR1 MNHEY, CDR2 SVGAGI. CDR3 bases: TGTGCCAGCAGTCCCGGGACAGGGAACCTCTATGGCTACACCTTC. Protein product: CASSPGTGNLYGYTF.

This chain links TRBV5-4 with TRBJ1-2; 8 bases are shared with TRBD1. J was trimmed by 7 bases and V by 7 bases; bases with no gene match: 12. Germline CDR1 SGHNT, CDR2 YYREEE (reference sequence). The CDR3 runs 14 residues. CDR3 bases: TGTGCCAGCCTAACAGGGGGAAACCGCGGTGGCTACACCTTC. This codes for CASLTGGNRGGYTF. The full variable domain, its missing parts supplied by reference TRBV5-4 and TRBJ1-2, is ETGVTQSPTHLIKTRGQQVTLRCSSQSGHNTVSWYQQALGQGPQFIFQYYREEENGRGNFPPRFSGLQFPNYSSELNVNALELDDSALYLCASLTGGNRGGYTFGSGTRLTVV.

This sequence joins TRBV7-2 and TRBJ1-4; TRBD1 agrees at 8 bases. CDR1 is SGHTA and CDR2 is FQGNSA in the germline V gene. The CDR3 length is 18 residues. V lost 4 bases, J lost 4 bases, and 14 bases stayed unmatched. The CDR3 DNA reads as TGTGCCAGCAGCTCCGGCAAGCTTAGACAGGGGATTAATGAAAAACTGTTTTTT. Its protein is CASSSGKLRQGINEKLFF. The complete variable domain, with remaining parts taken from reference TRBV7-2 and TRBJ1-4, reads GAGVSQSPSNKVTEKGKDVELRCDPISGHTALYWYRQSLGQGLEFLIYFQGNSAPDKSGLPSDRFSAERTGGSVSTLTIQRTQQEDSAVYLCASSSGKLRQGINEKLFFGSGTQLSVL.

This clone occurred a few times. V gene TRBV28 combines with J gene TRBJ1-1; D is undetermined. The V and J ends lost 6 bases and 5 bases respectively, with 16 bases between them. This CDR3 is built from 14 residues. Germline values: CDR1 MDHEN, CDR2 SYDVKM. For the CDR3, the DNA is TGTGCCAGCAGCACGTCCGTAGCGGGGACTGAAGCTTTCTTT. Translating gives CASSTSVAGTEAFF.

This chain uses TRBV6-1 with TRBJ2-3; D is perhaps TRBD2 (5 bases). The ends were cut back, 3 bases at V and 2 bases at J, with 12 bases in the middle. The CDR3 extends over 15 amino acids. The V gene's germline CDR1 is MNHNS and CDR2 SASEGT. The CDR3 nucleotides read TGTGCCAGCAGTGACGCGGGTAGGGTCACAGATACGCAGTATTTT. This gives the protein CASSDAGRVTDTQYF.

V is TRBV6-5 and J is TRBJ2-1; 10 nucleotides align to TRBD2. Trimming removed 4 bases from V and 6 bases from J; junction bases left unmatched: 6. From germline, CDR1 is MNHEY and CDR2 SVGAGI. CDR3 length equals 15 residues. DNA for the CDR3: TGTGCCAGCAGTTCACTAGCGGGGCGCCGCAATGAGCAGTTCTTC. This codes for CASSSLAGRRNEQFF.